This T cell receptor beta chain was found in a study of chemoradiotherapy in HPV16-positive cancers. As for this clone: What it binds is unknown.

TCRdb's copy holds only in-frame clones and misses some; the assay was immunoSEQ multiplex PCR. The sample has over 1,500 clones; 75% to 80% are singletons. This CDR3 comprises 17 residues. Trimming cost V 2 bases and J 0 bases, with 13 bases left between them. From germline, CDR1 is WNHNN and CDR2 SYGVQD (reference sequence). Regarding the study as a whole: HPV-specific T cells were functionally defined from only two HPV16-positive patients. In HPV16-positive patients, HPV-responsive T-cell expansion tracked better recurrence-free survival.

The chain joins TRBV10-1 to TRBJ1-4; perhaps TRBD1 as D (5 bases). This clonotype was obtained from a human donor with HPV-associated anogenital cancer. Sequencing used tumor tissue, obtained from a patient who underwent chemoradiotherapy. The CDR3 sequence: CASSEEGRGATNEKLFF. In DNA form, the CDR3 reads TGCGCCAGCAGTGAGGAGGGGCGGGGTGCAACTAATGAAAAACTGTTTTTT.